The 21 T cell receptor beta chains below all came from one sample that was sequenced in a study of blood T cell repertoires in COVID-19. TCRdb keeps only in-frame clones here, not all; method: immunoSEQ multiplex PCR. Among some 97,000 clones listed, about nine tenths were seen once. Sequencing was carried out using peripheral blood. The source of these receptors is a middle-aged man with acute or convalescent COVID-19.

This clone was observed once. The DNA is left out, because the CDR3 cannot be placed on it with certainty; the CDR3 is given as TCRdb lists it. CDR3: CASSRQWDRGHHLRF. The V gene is TRBV28, the J gene TRBJ2-7; TRBD1 is taken as the D call from the table, unchecked against the DNA. The CDR3 has 15 residues if both end residues are counted. The V gene's germline CDR1 is MDHEN and CDR2 SYDVKM.

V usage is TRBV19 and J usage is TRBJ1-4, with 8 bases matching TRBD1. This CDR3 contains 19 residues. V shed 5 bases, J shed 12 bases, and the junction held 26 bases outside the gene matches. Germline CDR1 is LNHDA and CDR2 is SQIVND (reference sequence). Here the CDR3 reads CASSLRPRTGYGAFGELFF. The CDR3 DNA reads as TGTGCCAGTAGTCTCCGCCCGAGGACAGGGTACGGTGCTTTTGGTGAACTGTTTTTT.

For the CDR3, the DNA is TGTGCCAGTAGCCCAGGACTAGCGGGAGTGGCAGATACGCAGTATTTT. It translates to CASSPGLAGVADTQYF. The chain has TRBV19 and TRBJ2-3; 13 positions agree with TRBD2. CDR1 LNHDA and CDR2 SQIVND come from the germline V gene (reference sequence). The junction had 7 bases not matched to a gene; V was cut back by 6 bases and J by 4 bases. The CDR3 runs to 16 residues.

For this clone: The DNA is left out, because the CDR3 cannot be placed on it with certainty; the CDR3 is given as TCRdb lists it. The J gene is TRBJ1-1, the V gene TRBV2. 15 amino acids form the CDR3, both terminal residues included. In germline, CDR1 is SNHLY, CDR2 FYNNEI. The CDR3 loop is CASILGGTGNTEAFF.

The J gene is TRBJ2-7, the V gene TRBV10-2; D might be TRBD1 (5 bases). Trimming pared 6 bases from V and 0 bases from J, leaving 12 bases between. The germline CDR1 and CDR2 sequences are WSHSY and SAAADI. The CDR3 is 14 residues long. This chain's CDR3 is CASRRTPNSYEQYF. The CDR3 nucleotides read TGCGCCAGCAGGAGGACACCCAACTCCTACGAGCAGTACTTC.

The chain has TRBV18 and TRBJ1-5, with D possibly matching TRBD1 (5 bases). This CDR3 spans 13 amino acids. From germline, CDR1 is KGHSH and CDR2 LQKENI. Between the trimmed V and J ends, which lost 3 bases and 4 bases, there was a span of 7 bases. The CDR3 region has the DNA TGTGCCAGCTCACCGACAGAGAATCAGCCCCAGCATTTT. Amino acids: CASSPTENQPQHF. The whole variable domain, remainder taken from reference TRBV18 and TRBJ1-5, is NAGVMQNPRHLVRRRGQEARLRCSPMKGHSHVYWYRQLPEEGLKFMVYLQKENIIDESGMPKERFSAEFPKEGPSILRIQQVVRGDSAAYFCASSPTENQPQHFGDGTRLSIL.

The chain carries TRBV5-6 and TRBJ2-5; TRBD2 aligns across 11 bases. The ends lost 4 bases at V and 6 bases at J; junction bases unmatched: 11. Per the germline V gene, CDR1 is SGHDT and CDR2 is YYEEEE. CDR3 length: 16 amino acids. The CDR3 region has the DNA TGTGCCAGCAGCCGTATACTAGCGGGAGTTGGAAAGACCCAGTACTTC. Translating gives CASSRILAGVGKTQYF.

CDR3 loop: CASSLAGQREDYEQYF. In nucleotides, the CDR3 is TGCGCCAGCAGCTTGGCCGGGCAGCGGGAGGACTACGAGCAGTACTTC. The chain carries TRBV5-1 and TRBJ2-7; 9 positions agree with TRBD2. V was clipped by 0 bases and J by 3 bases; unmatched bases: 7. The CDR3 contains 16 residues. Germline V gene sequence: CDR1 SGHRS, CDR2 YFSETQ. The full variable domain, its missing parts supplied by reference TRBV5-1 and TRBJ2-7, is KAGVTQTPRYLIKTRGQQVTLSCSPISGHRSVSWYQQTPGQGLQFLFEYFSETQRNKGNFPGRFSGRQFSNSRSEMNVSTLELGDSALYLCASSLAGQREDYEQYFGPGTRLTVT.

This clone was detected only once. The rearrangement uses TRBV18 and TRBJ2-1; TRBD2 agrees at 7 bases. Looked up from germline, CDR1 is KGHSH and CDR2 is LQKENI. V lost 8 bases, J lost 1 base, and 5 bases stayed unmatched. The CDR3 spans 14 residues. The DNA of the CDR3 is TGTGCCAGCCGTTCCGGGGGGTCCTACAATGAGCAGTTCTTC. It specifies CASRSGGSYNEQFF.

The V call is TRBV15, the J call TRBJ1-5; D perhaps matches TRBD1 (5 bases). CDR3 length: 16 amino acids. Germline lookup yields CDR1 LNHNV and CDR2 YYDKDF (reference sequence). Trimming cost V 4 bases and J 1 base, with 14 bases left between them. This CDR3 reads CATSIGRRQSNQPQHF. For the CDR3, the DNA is TGTGCCACCAGCATTGGGAGGCGACAGAGCAATCAGCCCCAGCATTTT.

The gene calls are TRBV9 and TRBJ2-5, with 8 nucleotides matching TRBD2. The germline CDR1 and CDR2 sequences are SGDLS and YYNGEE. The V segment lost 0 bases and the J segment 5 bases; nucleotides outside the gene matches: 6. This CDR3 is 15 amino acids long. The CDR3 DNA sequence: TGTGCCAGCAGCGTAGCCGGGAGGGTCCTTGAGACCCAGTACTTC. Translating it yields CASSVAGRVLETQYF.

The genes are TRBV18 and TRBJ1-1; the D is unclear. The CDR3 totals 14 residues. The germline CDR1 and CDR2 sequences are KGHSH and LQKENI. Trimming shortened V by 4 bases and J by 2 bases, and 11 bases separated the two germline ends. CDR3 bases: TGTGCCAGCTCACTAGGGAGTGTTAACACTGAAGCTTTCTTT. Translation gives CASSLGSVNTEAFF.

The CDR3 DNA follows: TGTGCTAGTAGAAAGGCAGGGTCCTCCTCGGGCTACACCTTC. It translates to CASRKAGSSSGYTF. The chain has TRBV7-2 and TRBJ1-2; D may be TRBD1 (5 bases). Germline CDR1 SGHTA, CDR2 FQGNSA. This CDR3 has 14 residues. Complete variable domain (other parts from reference TRBV7-2 and TRBJ1-2): GAGVSQSPSNKVTEKGKDVELRCDPISGHTALYWYRQSLGQGLEFLIYFQGNSAPDKSGLPSDRFSAERTGGSVSTLTIQRTQQEDSAVYLCASRKAGSSSGYTFGSGTRLTVV.

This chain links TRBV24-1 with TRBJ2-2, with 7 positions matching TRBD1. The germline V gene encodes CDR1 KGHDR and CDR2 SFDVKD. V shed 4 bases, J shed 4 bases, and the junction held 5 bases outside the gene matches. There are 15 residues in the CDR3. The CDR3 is CATSDHRGPTGELFF. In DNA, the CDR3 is TGTGCCACCAGTGACCACAGGGGTCCCACCGGGGAGCTGTTTTTT.

CDR3 protein: CASSYTAGATYNEQFF. The CDR3 DNA reads as TGTGCCAGCAGCTATACAGCGGGAGCAACCTACAATGAGCAGTTCTTC. The gene calls are TRBV5-8 and TRBJ2-1; 8 positions agree with TRBD2. Trimming cost V 3 bases and J 2 bases; bases outside gene matches: 7. This CDR3 spans 16 amino acids. Germline CDR1 is SGHTS and CDR2 is YDEGEE.

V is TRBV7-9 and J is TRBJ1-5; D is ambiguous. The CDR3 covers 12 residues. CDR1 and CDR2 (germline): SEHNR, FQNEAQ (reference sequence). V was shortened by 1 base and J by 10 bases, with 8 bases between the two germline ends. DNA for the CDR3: TGTGCCAGCAGCTTAGGGCGACAACCCCAGCATTTT. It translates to CASSLGRQPQHF.

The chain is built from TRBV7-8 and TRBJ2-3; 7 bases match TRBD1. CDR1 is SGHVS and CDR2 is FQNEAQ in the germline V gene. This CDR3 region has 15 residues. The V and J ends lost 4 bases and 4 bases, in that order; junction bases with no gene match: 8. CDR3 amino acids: CASSSRQGASDTQYF. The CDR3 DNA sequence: TGTGCCAGCAGCTCGAGACAGGGAGCCTCAGATACGCAGTATTTT.

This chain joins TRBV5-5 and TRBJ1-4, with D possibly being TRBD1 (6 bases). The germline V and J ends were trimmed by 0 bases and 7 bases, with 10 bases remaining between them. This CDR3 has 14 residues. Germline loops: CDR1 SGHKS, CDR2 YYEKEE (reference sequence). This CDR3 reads CASSLDRAVEKLFF. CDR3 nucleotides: TGTGCCAGCAGCTTGGACAGGGCAGTTGAAAAACTGTTTTTT. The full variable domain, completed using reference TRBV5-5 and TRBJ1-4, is DAGVTQSPTHLIKTRGQQVTLRCSPISGHKSVSWYQQVLGQGPQFIFQYYEKEERGRGNFPDRFSARQFPNYSSELNVNALLLGDSALYLCASSLDRAVEKLFFGSGTQLSVL.

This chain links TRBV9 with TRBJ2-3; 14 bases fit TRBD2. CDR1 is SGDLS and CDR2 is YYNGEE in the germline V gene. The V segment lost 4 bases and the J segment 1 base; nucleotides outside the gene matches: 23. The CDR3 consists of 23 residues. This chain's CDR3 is CASSHPLLLPGLAGDPGTDTQYF. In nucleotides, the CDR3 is TGTGCCAGCAGCCACCCTCTCCTACTTCCGGGACTAGCGGGAGATCCGGGCACAGATACGCAGTATTTT.

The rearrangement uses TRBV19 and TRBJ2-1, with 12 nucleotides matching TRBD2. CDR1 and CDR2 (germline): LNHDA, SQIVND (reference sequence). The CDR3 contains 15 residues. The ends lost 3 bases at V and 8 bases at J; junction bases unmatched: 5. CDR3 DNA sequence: TGTGCCAGTAGTATTGGACTAGCGGGAATCTATGAGCAGTTCTTC. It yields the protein CASSIGLAGIYEQFF.

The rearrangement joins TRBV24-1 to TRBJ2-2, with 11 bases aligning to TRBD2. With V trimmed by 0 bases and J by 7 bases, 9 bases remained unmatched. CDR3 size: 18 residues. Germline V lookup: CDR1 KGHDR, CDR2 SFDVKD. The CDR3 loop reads CATSDLPNASGRNGELFF. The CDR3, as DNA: TGTGCCACCAGTGATTTGCCCAATGCTAGCGGGAGGAACGGGGAGCTGTTTTTT.